The table lists the clone carrying this T cell receptor beta chain with a few counts. The antigen is not known. This sample also contains other DNA sequences that code for the same CDR3. The sequencing template was cDNA reverse transcribed from extracted RNA. Method: immunoSEQ multiplex PCR; TCRdb's copy keeps in-frame clones and lacks some. The table shows about 250,000 clones, with roughly 60% occurring only once. Treatment specified: oral pan-JAK inhibitor, 5-10 mg twice daily. This entry is derived from a study of CD8+ T cells in alopecia areata. Findings of the study overall: Tofacitinib yielded significantly lower scalp clonality and fewer expanded CD8+ clones among the top 100. Although TCR sharing was seen in mice, sharing across patients was less clear, possibly for HLA-related reasons.

The sequence derives from a human donor with alopecia areata. The specimen was CD4+ T cells sorted from blood, collected between weeks 51 and 52, from a patient treated with tofacitinib.

The CDR3 coding sequence is TGCAGCGCCGAGTCTGGGGCCAACGTCCTGACTTTC. Translated: CSAESGANVLTF. V and J are TRBV29-1 and TRBJ2-6; no clear D. The CDR3 extends over 12 amino acids. Looked up from germline, CDR1 is SQVTM and CDR2 is ANQGSEA. Trimming stripped 7 bases from V and 1 base from J, with 5 bases between. Using reference TRBV29-1 and TRBJ2-6 for the parts outside the CDR3, the full variable domain is SAVISQKPSRDICQRGTSLTIQCQVDSQVTMMFWYRQQPGQSLTLIATANQGSEATYESGFVIDKFPISRPNLTFSTLTVSNMSPEDSSIYLCSAESGANVLTFGAGSRLTVL.